The rows below give T cell receptor beta chains drawn from one sample of a study of blood T cells in healthy people across ages. Via MiXCR, TCRdb re-called the 5' RACE reads, giving one row per CDR3 protein. The sample lists some 920,000 distinct CDR3 sequences, roughly 51% occurring once. Sequencing used blood. These receptors all come from an older woman in good health. The CDR3 runs from the conserved cysteine through the conserved F or W. The D gene is left open where the match is weak. Not all rows give a size; the values are once, few, many and, for expanded clones, a class.

abundance,j_gene,d_gene,v_gene,CDR3aa,CDR3nt
few,TRBJ1-5,TRBD1,TRBV20-1,CSAHPTGGGKPQHF,TGCAGTGCGCACCCCACAGGGGGCGGTAAGCCCCAGCATTTT
-,TRBJ2-2,TRBD1,TRBV4-3,CASSQGQGRWELFF,TGCGCCAGCAGCCAGGGACAGGGGAGATGGGAGCTGTTTTTT
-,TRBJ2-4,-,TRBV15,CATSRGGVAKNIQYF,TGTGCCACCAGCAGAGGAGGGGTAGCCAAAAACATTCAGTACTTC
-,TRBJ2-1,-,TRBV9,CASSEGGYNEQFF,TGTGCCAGCAGCGAGGGCGGATACAATGAGCAGTTCTTC
-,TRBJ1-2,TRBD1,TRBV20-1,CSVPAGQVNHGYTF,TGCAGTGTCCCCGCTGGACAGGTCAACCATGGCTACACCTTC
-,TRBJ2-1,TRBD2,TRBV20-1,CSATLPPGLAEMSSYNEQFF,TGCAGTGCAACCCTCCCCCCGGGACTAGCGGAAATGAGCTCCTACAATGAGCAGTTCTTC
-,TRBJ2-1,TRBD2,TRBV20-1,CCASQREGLVNEQFF,TGCTGTGCTTCCCAACGAGAAGGACTAGTTAATGAGCAGTTCTTC
few,TRBJ2-7,TRBD2,TRBV4-3,CASSQQGLAGEGEQYF,TGCGCCAGCAGCCAACAAGGACTAGCGGGAGAAGGCGAGCAGTACTTC
-,TRBJ1-2,-,TRBV20-1,CSARDLRESGYGYTF,TGCAGTGCTAGAGATTTGAGGGAGTCAGGCTATGGCTACACCTTC
-,TRBJ2-5,TRBD1,TRBV11-2,CASSADRVGETQYF,TGTGCCAGCAGCGCGGACAGGGTAGGCGAGACCCAGTACTTC
-,TRBJ2-3,-,TRBV7-2,CASSSGGLASTDTQYF,TGTGCCAGCAGCTCCGGGGGGCTAGCCTCCACAGATACGCAGTATTTT
-,TRBJ2-5,TRBD2,TRBV20-1,CSAGTFGAGVSNEQYF,TGCAGTGCTGGCACCTTCGGGGCGGGAGTTAGCAATGAGCAGTACTTC
-,TRBJ2-5,-,TRBV21-1,CASSNWARKRASSYNEQYF,TGTGCCAGCAGCAATTGGGCCCGGAAGCGGGCTAGCTCCTACAATGAGCAGTACTTC
-,TRBJ2-3,-,TRBV11-3,CAGSYEAWDTQYF,TGTGCCGGCAGCTACGAGGCCTGGGATACGCAGTATTTT
-,TRBJ2-1,-,TRBV7-2,CASSLEMRVSGSGNEQFF,TGTGCCAGCAGCTTAGAGATGCGGGTGTCTGGTTCGGGCAATGAGCAGTTCTTC
once,TRBJ2-3,-,TRBV30,CAWTGWETSTDTQYF,TGTGCCTGGACCGGTTGGGAAACTAGCACAGATACGCAGTATTTT
-,TRBJ2-7,TRBD1,TRBV5-1,CASSGTGGTYEQYF,TGCGCCAGCAGCGGGACAGGGGGCACTTACGAGCAGTACTTC
once,TRBJ2-1,-,TRBV4-2,CASSQDPRGRDEQFF,TGTGCCAGCAGCCAAGATCCACGGGGACGGGATGAGCAGTTCTTC
-,TRBJ1-2,-,TRBV28,CASETPGRGGGYTF,TGTGCCAGCGAGACGCCCGGCAGGGGAGGTGGCTACACCTTC
once,TRBJ1-4,-,TRBV2,CASGVQINEKLFF,TGTGCCAGCGGTGTCCAGATAAATGAAAAACTGTTTTTT
-,TRBJ2-7,-,TRBV10-3,CAISFREDYEQYF,TGTGCCATCAGTTTCAGAGAGGACTACGAGCAGTACTTC
-,TRBJ1-5,-,TRBV12-3/TRBV12-4,CAGSFLAGNQPQHF,TGTGCCGGCAGTTTCTTGGCGGGCAATCAGCCCCAGCATTTT
-,TRBJ2-7,-,TRBV20-1,CSAREADEQYF,TGCAGTGCTAGGGAAGCTGACGAGCAGTACTTC
few,TRBJ2-5,-,TRBV10-3,CAISESLVAEGRETQYF,TGTGCCATCAGTGAGTCGTTGGTAGCGGAGGGGAGAGAGACCCAGTACTTC
-,TRBJ2-7,-,TRBV5-6,CASSLVGRYYEQYF,TGTGCCAGCAGCTTGGTAGGACGCTACTACGAGCAGTACTTC
-,TRBJ2-3,-,TRBV7-2,CASSLASFGDTQYF,TGTGCCAGCAGCTTAGCTTCATTTGGAGATACGCAGTATTTT
-,TRBJ2-5,TRBD2,TRBV4-1,CASSQDPAGGLKQYF,TGCGCCAGCAGCCAAGATCCAGCGGGAGGCCTCAAGCAGTACTTC
many,TRBJ2-7,-,TRBV6-2/TRBV6-3,CASRDYEQYF,TGTGCCAGCAGGGACTACGAGCAGTACTTC
-,TRBJ2-2,-,TRBV12-3/TRBV12-4,CASTRVETGELFF,TGTGCCAGCACCCGCGTGGAAACTGGGGAGCTGTTTTTT
few,TRBJ2-7,TRBD2,TRBV28,CASSRGLAGVLGLEQYF,TGTGCCAGCAGTAGGGGGCTAGCGGGAGTCCTTGGCCTCGAGCAGTACTTC
-,TRBJ2-3,-,TRBV6-5,CASSSWNTDTQYF,TGTGCCAGCAGTTCGTGGAATACAGATACGCAGTATTTT
-,TRBJ2-5,TRBD2,TRBV20-1,CSANLTGTSHETQYF,TGCAGTGCTAACCTAACCGGGACTAGCCATGAGACCCAGTACTTC
-,TRBJ2-2,TRBD1,TRBV6-5,CASSYGTGNTGELFF,TGTGCCAGCAGTTACGGGACAGGGAACACCGGGGAGCTGTTTTTT
-,TRBJ2-3,TRBD2,TRBV6-1,CASTTSGNTDTQYF,TGTGCCAGCACAACTAGCGGAAACACAGATACGCAGTATTTT
-,TRBJ1-5,TRBD1,TRBV27,CASSPDRANPQHF,TGTGCCAGCAGTCCTGACAGGGCCAACCCCCAGCATTTT
-,TRBJ2-5,-,TRBV6-4,CASSVVNLGETQYF,TGTGCCAGCAGTGTTGTCAACTTAGGAGAGACCCAGTACTTC
-,TRBJ2-1,-,TRBV28,CASRGLGPRSSYNEQFF,TGTGCCAGCAGGGGGTTGGGTCCTAGGAGCTCCTACAATGAGCAGTTCTTC
-,TRBJ1-6,TRBD1,TRBV30,CAADRGVGSPLHF,TGTGCAGCGGACAGGGGGGTAGGATCACCCCTCCACTTT
-,TRBJ2-3,TRBD2,TRBV4-2,CASSQGTSGSRDTQYF,TGTGCCAGCAGCCAAGGGACTAGCGGGAGTCGGGATACGCAGTATTTT
-,TRBJ2-3,-,TRBV29-1,CSVGGFRDWRGTQYF,TGCAGCGTTGGAGGGTTCCGAGACTGGCGGGGTACGCAGTATTTT